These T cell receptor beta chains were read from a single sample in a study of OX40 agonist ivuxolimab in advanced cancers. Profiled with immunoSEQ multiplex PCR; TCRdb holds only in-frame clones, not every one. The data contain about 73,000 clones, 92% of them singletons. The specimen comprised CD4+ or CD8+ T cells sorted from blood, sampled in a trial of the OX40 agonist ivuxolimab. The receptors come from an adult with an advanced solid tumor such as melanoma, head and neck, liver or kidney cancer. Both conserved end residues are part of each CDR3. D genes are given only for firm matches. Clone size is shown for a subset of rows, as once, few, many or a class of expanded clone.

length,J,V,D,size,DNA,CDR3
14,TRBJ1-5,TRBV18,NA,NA,TGTGCCAGCTCACCAGACGTTAGCAATCAGCCCCAGCATTTT,CASSPDVSNQPQHF
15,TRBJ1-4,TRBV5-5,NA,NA,TGTGCCAGCAGCTTGGTGGGAAACACTAATGAAAAACTGTTTTTT,CASSLVGNTNEKLFF
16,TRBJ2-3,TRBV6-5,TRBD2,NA,TGTGCCAGCAGTTACGCTCTAGCGGAGTCCACAGATACGCAGTATTTT,CASSYALAESTDTQYF
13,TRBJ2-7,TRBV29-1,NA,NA,TGCAGCGTTGAAGTACCAGAGAACTACGAGCAGTACTTC,CSVEVPENYEQYF
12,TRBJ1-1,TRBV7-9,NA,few,TGTGCCAGCAGCTTGTCAAACACTGAAGCTTTCTTT,CASSLSNTEAFF
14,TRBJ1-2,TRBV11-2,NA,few,TGTGCCAGCAGCTTGGGGCGTAAGGAGGATGGCTACACCTTC,CASSLGRKEDGYTF
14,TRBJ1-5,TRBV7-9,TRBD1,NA,TGTGCCAGCAGCTCCGGGACAGGCAATCAGCCCCAGCATTTT,CASSSGTGNQPQHF
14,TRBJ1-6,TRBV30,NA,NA,TGTGCCTGGAGTGTAGGGGTAGTTAATTCACCCCTCCACTTT,CAWSVGVVNSPLHF
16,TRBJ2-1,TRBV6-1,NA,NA,TGTGCCAGCAGTGATTTGTGGGGAGTTGCCTACAATGAGCAGTTCTTC,CASSDLWGVAYNEQFF
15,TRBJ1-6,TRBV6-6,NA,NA,TGTGCCAGCAGTTACTCGAGGACGGGCAATTCACCCCTCCACTTT,CASSYSRTGNSPLHF
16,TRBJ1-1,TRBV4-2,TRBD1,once,TGTGCCAGCAGCCAAACAGGGGGGGGAACGAGGACTGAAGCTTTCTTT,CASSQTGGGTRTEAFF
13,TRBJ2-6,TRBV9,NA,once,TGTGCCAGCAGCGTATCAGGGGCCAACGTCCTGACTTTC,CASSVSGANVLTF
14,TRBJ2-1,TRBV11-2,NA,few,TGTGCCAGCAGCTTAGATGACGACTTAAATGAGCAGTTCTTC,CASSLDDDLNEQFF
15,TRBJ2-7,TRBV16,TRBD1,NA,TGTGCCAGCAGCGCCACCGGGACAGGTGACGGCGAGCAGTACTTC,CASSATGTGDGEQYF
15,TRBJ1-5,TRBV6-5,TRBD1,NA,TGTGCCAGCAGATCCGGGACAGGGCCGAATCAGCCCCAGCATTTT,CASRSGTGPNQPQHF
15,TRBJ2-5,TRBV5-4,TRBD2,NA,TGTGCCAGCAGCTTCACTAGCGGGGGGGTAGAGACCCAGTACTTC,CASSFTSGGVETQYF
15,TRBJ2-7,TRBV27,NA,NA,TGTGCCAGCAGTTTCTCGGGACTTTCTGCCTACGAGCAGTACTTC,CASSFSGLSAYEQYF
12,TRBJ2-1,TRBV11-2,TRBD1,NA,TGTGCCAGCAGCTCGGACAGGGTCGAGCAGTTCTTC,CASSSDRVEQFF
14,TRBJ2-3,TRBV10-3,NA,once,TGTGCCAACCTCGGAGGGAGGTCTTTGGATACGCAGTATTTT,CANLGGRSLDTQYF
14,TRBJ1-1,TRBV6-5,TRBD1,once,TGTGCCAGCAGAGACGGACAGGGAGGCACTGAAGCTTTCTTT,CASRDGQGGTEAFF
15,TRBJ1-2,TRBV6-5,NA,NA,TGTGCCAGCAGGCCAACAGGAGAGACTAACTATGGCTACACCTTC,CASRPTGETNYGYTF
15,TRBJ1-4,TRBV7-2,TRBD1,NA,TGTGCCAGCAGCATCGGGACAGAAAGGGGTGAAAAACTGTTTTTT,CASSIGTERGEKLFF
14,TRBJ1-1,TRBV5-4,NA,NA,TGTGCCAGCACTACATTGGGGGAGGGGACTGAAGCTTTCTTT,CASTTLGEGTEAFF
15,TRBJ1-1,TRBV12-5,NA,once,TGTGCTAGTGGATTGGGCCAATCCTTGAACACTGAAGCTTTCTTT,CASGLGQSLNTEAFF
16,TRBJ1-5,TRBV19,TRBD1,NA,TGTGCCAGTAAGGGGACAGGGCCCCATAGCAATCAGCCCCAGCATTTT,CASKGTGPHSNQPQHF
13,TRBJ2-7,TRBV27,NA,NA,TGTGCCAGCAGCCCTGGGTTCTCCTACGAGCAGTACTTC,CASSPGFSYEQYF
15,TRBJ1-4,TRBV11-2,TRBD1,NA,TGTGCCAGCAGCACGACAGGGCCAACTAATGAAAAACTGTTTTTT,CASSTTGPTNEKLFF
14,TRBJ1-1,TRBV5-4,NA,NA,TGTGCCAGCAGCCCCACGGAACAGAACACTGAAGCTTTCTTT,CASSPTEQNTEAFF
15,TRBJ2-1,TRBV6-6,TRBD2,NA,TGTGCCAGCAGTCAGGGACTAGCGGGTTACAATGAGCAGTTCTTC,CASSQGLAGYNEQFF
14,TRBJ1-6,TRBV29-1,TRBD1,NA,TGCAGCGTTGAAGTAGGGGGACAGGGATCACCCCTCCACTTT,CSVEVGGQGSPLHF
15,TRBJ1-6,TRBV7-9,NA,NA,TGTGCCAGCAGCTTTGACGGGGCCCATAATTCACCCCTCCACTTT,CASSFDGAHNSPLHF
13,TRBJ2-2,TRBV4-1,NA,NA,TGCGCCAGCAGCCAACGGGGGAACGGGGAGCTGTTTTTT,CASSQRGNGELFF
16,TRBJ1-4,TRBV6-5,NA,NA,TGTGCCAGCAGTTACTCGGGGGGGGCAACTAATGAAAAACTGTTTTTT,CASSYSGGATNEKLFF
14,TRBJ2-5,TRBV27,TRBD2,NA,TGTGCCAGCAGTTGGGGTAGCGGGGAAGAGACCCAGTACTTC,CASSWGSGEETQYF
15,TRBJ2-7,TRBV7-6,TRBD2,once,TGTGCCAGCAGCTTAGCGGCGGGGGATCTTTACGAGCAGTACTTC,CASSLAAGDLYEQYF
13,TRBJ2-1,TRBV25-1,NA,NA,TGTGCCAGCAGTGATTCAGGTATTAATGAGCAGTTCTTC,CASSDSGINEQFF
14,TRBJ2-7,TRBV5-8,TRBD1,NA,TGTGCCAGCAGCCCGAGGACAGGGTTGGGCGAGCAGTACTTC,CASSPRTGLGEQYF
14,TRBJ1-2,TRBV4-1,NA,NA,TGCGCCAGCAGCCAAGATCGTTGGGGTGAAGGCTACACCTTC,CASSQDRWGEGYTF
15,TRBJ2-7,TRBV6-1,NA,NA,TGTGCCAGCAGTGAATGGCAGACGCGCTCCTACGAGCAGTACTTC,CASSEWQTRSYEQYF
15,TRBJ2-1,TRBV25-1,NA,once,TGTGCCAGCACCCTACATGGGAATGTCGCCGATGAGCAGTTCTTC,CASTLHGNVADEQFF
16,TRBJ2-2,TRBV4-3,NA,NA,TGCGCCAGCAGCCAAGAATTGGGAGAGGGGACCGGGGAGCTGTTTTTT,CASSQELGEGTGELFF
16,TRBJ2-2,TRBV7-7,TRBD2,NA,TGTGCTAGCAGCTTAGAAACGCGGGGGTCCACCGGGGAGCTGTTTTTT,CASSLETRGSTGELFF
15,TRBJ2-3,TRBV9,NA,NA,TGTGCCACCGCCCCTTCCGTAGTTATAACAGATACGCAGTATTTT,CATAPSVVITDTQYF
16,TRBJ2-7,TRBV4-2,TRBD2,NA,TGTGCCAGCAGCCAATCCTCTAGCGGGGGATCCTACGAGCAGTACTTC,CASSQSSSGGSYEQYF
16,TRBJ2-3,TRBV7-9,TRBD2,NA,TGTGCCAGCAGCCCCTCGCGGGGGGGCCTCACAGATACGCAGTATTTT,CASSPSRGGLTDTQYF
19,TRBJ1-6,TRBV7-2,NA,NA,TGTGCCAGCAGCTTTTTCGCGCGGGATGTGGGCGTGTTATATTCACCCCTCCACTTT,CASSFFARDVGVLYSPLHF
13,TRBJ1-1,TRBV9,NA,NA,TGTGCCAGCCAGGGAGAGATGAACACTGAAGCTTTCTTT,CASQGEMNTEAFF
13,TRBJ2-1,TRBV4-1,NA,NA,TGCGCCAGCAGCCAAGTAGGGGGCAATGAGCAGTTCTTC,CASSQVGGNEQFF